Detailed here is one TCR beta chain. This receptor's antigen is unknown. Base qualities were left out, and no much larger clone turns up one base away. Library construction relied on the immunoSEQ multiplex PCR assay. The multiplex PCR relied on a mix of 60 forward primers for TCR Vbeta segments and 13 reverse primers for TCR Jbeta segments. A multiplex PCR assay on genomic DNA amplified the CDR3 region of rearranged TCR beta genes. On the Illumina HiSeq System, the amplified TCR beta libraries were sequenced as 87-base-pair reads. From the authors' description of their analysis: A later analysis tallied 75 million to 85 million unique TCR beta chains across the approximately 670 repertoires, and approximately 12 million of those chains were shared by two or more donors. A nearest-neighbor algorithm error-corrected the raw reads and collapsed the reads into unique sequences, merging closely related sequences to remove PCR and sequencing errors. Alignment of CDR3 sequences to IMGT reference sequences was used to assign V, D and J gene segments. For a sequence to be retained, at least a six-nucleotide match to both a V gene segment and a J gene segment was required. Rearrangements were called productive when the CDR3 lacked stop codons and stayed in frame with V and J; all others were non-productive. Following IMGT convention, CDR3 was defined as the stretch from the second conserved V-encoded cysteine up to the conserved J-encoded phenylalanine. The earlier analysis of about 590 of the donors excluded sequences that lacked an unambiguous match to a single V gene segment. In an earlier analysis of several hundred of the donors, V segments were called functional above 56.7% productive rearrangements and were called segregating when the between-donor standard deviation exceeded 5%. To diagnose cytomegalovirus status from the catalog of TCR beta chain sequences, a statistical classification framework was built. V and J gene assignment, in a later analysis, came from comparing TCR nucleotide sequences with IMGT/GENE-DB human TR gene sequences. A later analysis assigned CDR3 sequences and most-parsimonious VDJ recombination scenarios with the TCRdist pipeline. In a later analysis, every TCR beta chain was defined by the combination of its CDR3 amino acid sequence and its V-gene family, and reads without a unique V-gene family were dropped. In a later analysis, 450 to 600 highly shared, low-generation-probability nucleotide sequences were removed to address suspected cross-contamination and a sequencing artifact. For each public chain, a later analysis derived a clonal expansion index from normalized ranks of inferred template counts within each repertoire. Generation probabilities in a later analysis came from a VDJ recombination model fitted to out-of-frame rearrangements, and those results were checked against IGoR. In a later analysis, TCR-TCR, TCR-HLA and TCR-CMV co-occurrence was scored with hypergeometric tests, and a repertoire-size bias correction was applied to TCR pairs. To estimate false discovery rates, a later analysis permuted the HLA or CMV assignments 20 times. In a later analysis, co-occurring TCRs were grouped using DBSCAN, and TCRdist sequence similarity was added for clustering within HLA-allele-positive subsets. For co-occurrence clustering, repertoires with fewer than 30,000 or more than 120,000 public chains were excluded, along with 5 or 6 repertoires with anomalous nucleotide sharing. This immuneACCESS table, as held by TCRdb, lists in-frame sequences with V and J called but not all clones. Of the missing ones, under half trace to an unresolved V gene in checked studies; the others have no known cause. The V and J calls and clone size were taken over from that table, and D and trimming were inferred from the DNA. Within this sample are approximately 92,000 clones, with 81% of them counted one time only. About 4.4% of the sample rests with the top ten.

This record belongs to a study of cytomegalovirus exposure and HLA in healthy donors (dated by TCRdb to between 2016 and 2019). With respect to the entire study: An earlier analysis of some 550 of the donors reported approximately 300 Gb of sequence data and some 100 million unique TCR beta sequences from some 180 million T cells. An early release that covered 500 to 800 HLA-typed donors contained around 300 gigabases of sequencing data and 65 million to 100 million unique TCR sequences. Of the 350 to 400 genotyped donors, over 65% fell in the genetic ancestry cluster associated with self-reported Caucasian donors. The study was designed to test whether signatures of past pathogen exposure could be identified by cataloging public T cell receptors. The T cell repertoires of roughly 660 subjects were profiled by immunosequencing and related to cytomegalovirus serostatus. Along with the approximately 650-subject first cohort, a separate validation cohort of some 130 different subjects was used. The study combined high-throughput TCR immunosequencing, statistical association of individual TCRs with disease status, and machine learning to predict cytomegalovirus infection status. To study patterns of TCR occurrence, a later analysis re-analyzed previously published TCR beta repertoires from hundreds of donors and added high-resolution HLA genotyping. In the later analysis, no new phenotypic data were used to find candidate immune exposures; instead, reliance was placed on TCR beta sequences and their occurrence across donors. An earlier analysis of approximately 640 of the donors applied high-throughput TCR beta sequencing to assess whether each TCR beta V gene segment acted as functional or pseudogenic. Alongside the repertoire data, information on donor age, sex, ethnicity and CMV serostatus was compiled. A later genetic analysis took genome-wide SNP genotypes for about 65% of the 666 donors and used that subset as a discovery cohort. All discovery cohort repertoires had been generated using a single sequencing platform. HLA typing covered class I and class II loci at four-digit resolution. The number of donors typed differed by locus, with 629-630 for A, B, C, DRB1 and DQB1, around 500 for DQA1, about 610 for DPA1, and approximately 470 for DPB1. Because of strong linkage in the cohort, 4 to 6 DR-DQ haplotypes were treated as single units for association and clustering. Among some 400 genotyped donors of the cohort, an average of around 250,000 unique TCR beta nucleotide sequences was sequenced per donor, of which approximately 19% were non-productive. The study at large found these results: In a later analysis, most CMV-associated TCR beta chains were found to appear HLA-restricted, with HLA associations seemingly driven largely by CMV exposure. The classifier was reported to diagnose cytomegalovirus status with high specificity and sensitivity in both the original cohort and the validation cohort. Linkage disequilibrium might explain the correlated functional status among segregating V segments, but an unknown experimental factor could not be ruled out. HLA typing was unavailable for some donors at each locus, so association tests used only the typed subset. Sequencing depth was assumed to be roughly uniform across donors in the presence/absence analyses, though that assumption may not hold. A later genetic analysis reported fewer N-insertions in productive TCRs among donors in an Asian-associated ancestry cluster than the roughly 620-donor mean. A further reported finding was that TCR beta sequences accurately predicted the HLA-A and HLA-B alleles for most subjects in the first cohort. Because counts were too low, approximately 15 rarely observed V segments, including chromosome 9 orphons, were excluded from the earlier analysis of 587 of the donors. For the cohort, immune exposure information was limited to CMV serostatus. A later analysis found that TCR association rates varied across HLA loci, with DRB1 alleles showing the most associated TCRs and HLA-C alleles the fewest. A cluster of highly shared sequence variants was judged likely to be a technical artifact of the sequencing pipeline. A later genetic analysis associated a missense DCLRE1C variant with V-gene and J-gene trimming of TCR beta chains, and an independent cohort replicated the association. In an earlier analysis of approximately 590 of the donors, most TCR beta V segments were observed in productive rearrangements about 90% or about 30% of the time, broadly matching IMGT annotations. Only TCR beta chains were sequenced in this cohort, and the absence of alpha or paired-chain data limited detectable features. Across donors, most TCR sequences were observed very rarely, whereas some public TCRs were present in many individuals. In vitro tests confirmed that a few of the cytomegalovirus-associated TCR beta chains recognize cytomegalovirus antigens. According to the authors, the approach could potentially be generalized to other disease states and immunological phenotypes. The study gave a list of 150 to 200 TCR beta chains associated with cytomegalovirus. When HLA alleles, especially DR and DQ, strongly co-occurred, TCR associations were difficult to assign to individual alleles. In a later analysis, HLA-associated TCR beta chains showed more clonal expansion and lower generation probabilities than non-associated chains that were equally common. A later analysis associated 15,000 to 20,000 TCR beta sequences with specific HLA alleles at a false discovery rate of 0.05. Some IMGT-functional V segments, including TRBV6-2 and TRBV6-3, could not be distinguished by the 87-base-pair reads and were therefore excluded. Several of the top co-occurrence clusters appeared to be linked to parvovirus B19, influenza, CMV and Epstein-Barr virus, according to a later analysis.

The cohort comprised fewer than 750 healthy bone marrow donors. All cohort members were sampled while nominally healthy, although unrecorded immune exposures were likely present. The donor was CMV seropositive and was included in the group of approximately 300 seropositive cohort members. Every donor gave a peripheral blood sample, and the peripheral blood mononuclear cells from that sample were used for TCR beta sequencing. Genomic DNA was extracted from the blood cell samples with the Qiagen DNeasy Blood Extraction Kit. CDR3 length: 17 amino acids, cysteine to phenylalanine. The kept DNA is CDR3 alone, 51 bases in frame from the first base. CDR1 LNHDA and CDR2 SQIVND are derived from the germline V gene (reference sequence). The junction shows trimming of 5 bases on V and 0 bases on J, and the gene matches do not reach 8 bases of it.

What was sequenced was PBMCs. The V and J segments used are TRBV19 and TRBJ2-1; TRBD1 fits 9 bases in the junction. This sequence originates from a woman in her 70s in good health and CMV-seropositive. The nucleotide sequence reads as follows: TGTGCCAGTAGTCCCAGGGACAGGGTGAGCTCCTACAATGAGCAGTTCTTC. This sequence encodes CASSPRDRVSSYNEQFF.